This paragraph reports one T cell receptor beta chain. Measured with immunoSEQ multiplex PCR; TCRdb has only the in-frame clones, and not every one. Of about 400,000 clones listed, 88% are singletons. This record comes from a study of blood T cell repertoires in COVID-19. The CDR3 totals 13 residues. CDR1 is SQVTM, CDR2 ANQGSEA, per germline. V shed 5 bases and J shed 2 bases, with 10 bases lying between them. This receptor was taken from a woman aged 25 to 45 with acute COVID-19. Source material: PBMCs or T cells enriched from blood (not recorded which). This chain connects TRBV29-1 to TRBJ2-1, with D possibly TRBD1 on 6 matching bases. The CDR3 spells CSVTGSPYNEQFF. The CDR3 DNA follows: TGCAGCGTTACAGGGTCCCCCTACAATGAGCAGTTCTTC.